These T cell receptor beta chains were read from a single sample in a study of cytomegalovirus exposure and HLA in healthy donors. Method: immunoSEQ multiplex PCR; TCRdb's copy keeps in-frame clones and lacks some. The sample lists 210,000 or so clones; 75% to 85% were seen once. Material: PBMCs. The receptors were sampled from a girl under 18 in good health and CMV-seronegative. Both conserved end residues are part of each CDR3. D genes are given only for firm matches. Clone size, where shown, is once, few, many, or a class for clones that have expanded.

J gene: TRBJ2-2
clone size: NA
V gene: TRBV5-1
CDR3 length: 15
D gene: TRBD1
CDR3 protein: CASSFWTGAIGELFF
CDR3 DNA: TGCGCCAGCAGCTTCTGGACAGGGGCGATCGGGGAGCTGTTTTTT

J gene: TRBJ2-2
clone size: NA
V gene: TRBV4-3
CDR3 length: 17
D gene: TRBD2
CDR3 protein: CASSPRFRGGNTGELFF
CDR3 DNA: TGCGCCAGCAGCCCCCGGTTTCGGGGGGGGAACACCGGAGAGCTGTTTTTT

J gene: TRBJ1-2
clone size: NA
V gene: TRBV11-2
CDR3 length: 15
D gene: TRBD1
CDR3 protein: CASSLATGGTEGYTF
CDR3 DNA: TGTGCCAGCAGCTTAGCTACAGGGGGGACCGAAGGCTACACCTTC

J gene: TRBJ1-3
clone size: NA
V gene: TRBV6-5
CDR3 length: 14
D gene: NA
CDR3 protein: CASSAIGSGNTIYF
CDR3 DNA: TGTGCCAGCAGTGCCATCGGGTCTGGAAACACCATATATTTT

J gene: TRBJ1-2
clone size: NA
V gene: TRBV29-1
CDR3 length: 12
D gene: NA
CDR3 protein: CSVEEDSNGYTF
CDR3 DNA: TGCAGCGTTGAAGAGGACAGTAATGGCTACACCTTC

J gene: TRBJ2-3
clone size: NA
V gene: TRBV28
CDR3 length: 12
D gene: NA
CDR3 protein: CASSSGLDTQYF
CDR3 DNA: TGTGCCAGCAGCTCAGGGTTAGATACGCAGTATTTT

J gene: TRBJ1-1
clone size: NA
V gene: TRBV5-5
CDR3 length: 13
D gene: NA
CDR3 protein: CASSRRPEAEAFF
CDR3 DNA: TGTGCCAGCAGCCGCCGGCCAGAGGCAGAAGCTTTCTTT

J gene: TRBJ2-7
clone size: NA
V gene: TRBV5-1
CDR3 length: 14
D gene: TRBD2
CDR3 protein: CASSPGTSENEQYF
CDR3 DNA: TGCGCCAGCAGCCCCGGGACTAGCGAGAACGAGCAGTACTTC

J gene: TRBJ2-3
clone size: NA
V gene: TRBV5-1
CDR3 length: 16
D gene: NA
CDR3 protein: CASSPYRDTFTDTQYF
CDR3 DNA: TGCGCCAGCAGTCCCTACCGGGACACATTCACAGATACGCAGTATTTT

J gene: TRBJ2-7
clone size: NA
V gene: TRBV9
CDR3 length: 14
D gene: TRBD2
CDR3 protein: CASSRSGRPYEQYF
CDR3 DNA: TGTGCCAGCAGTCGGAGCGGGAGGCCCTACGAGCAGTACTTC

J gene: TRBJ2-1
clone size: NA
V gene: TRBV10-3
CDR3 length: 14
D gene: TRBD2
CDR3 protein: CAISSSGGAYEQFF
CDR3 DNA: TGTGCCATCAGCTCTAGCGGGGGGGCCTATGAGCAGTTCTTC

J gene: TRBJ2-1
clone size: NA
V gene: TRBV6-4
CDR3 length: 14
D gene: NA
CDR3 protein: CASSELAKNNEQFF
CDR3 DNA: TGTGCCAGCAGTGAGCTAGCGAAAAACAATGAGCAGTTCTTC

J gene: TRBJ1-2
clone size: NA
V gene: TRBV7-3
CDR3 length: 15
D gene: NA
CDR3 protein: CASSLDGRNDNGYTF
CDR3 DNA: TGTGCCAGCAGCTTAGATGGCAGGAATGACAATGGCTACACCTTC

J gene: TRBJ2-3
clone size: NA
V gene: TRBV2
CDR3 length: 13
D gene: TRBD2
CDR3 protein: CARTSGATDTQYF
CDR3 DNA: TGTGCCCGGACTAGCGGGGCCACAGATACGCAGTATTTT

J gene: TRBJ1-5
clone size: once
V gene: TRBV7-2
CDR3 length: 13
D gene: NA
CDR3 protein: CASSFGINQPQHF
CDR3 DNA: TGTGCCAGCAGCTTCGGGATCAATCAGCCCCAGCATTTT

J gene: TRBJ1-5
clone size: NA
V gene: TRBV5-8
CDR3 length: 16
D gene: NA
CDR3 protein: CASSLEQGYSNQPQHF
CDR3 DNA: TGTGCCAGCAGCCTGGAACAGGGCTATAGCAATCAGCCCCAGCATTTT

J gene: TRBJ2-3
clone size: NA
V gene: TRBV2
CDR3 length: 13
D gene: NA
CDR3 protein: CASSERRTDTQYF
CDR3 DNA: TGTGCCAGCAGTGAGCGGAGAACAGATACGCAGTATTTT

J gene: TRBJ1-2
clone size: NA
V gene: TRBV10-3
CDR3 length: 13
D gene: NA
CDR3 protein: CALKSGGDYGYTF
CDR3 DNA: TGTGCCCTCAAGTCGGGGGGAGACTATGGCTACACCTTC

J gene: TRBJ2-6
clone size: NA
V gene: TRBV28
CDR3 length: 16
D gene: NA
CDR3 protein: CASSLRGSSGANVLTF
CDR3 DNA: TGTGCCAGCAGTTTACGAGGGAGCTCTGGGGCCAACGTCCTGACTTTC

J gene: TRBJ2-1
clone size: NA
V gene: TRBV7-9
CDR3 length: 16
D gene: NA
CDR3 protein: CASSFPRSRGANEQFF
CDR3 DNA: TGTGCCAGCAGCTTTCCCAGAAGCAGGGGAGCCAATGAGCAGTTCTTC

J gene: TRBJ2-2
clone size: NA
V gene: TRBV29-1
CDR3 length: 17
D gene: TRBD1
CDR3 protein: CSVETGPGQGHTGELFF
CDR3 DNA: TGCAGCGTTGAAACAGGACCGGGACAGGGTCACACCGGGGAGCTGTTTTTT

J gene: TRBJ2-5
clone size: NA
V gene: TRBV7-3
CDR3 length: 15
D gene: TRBD1
CDR3 protein: CASSLGTGGAETQYF
CDR3 DNA: TGTGCCAGCAGCTTAGGGACAGGGGGCGCAGAGACCCAGTACTTC

J gene: TRBJ2-1
clone size: NA
V gene: TRBV14
CDR3 length: 11
D gene: NA
CDR3 protein: CASSLYDEQFF
CDR3 DNA: TGTGCCAGCAGCCTGTATGATGAGCAGTTCTTC

J gene: TRBJ2-7
clone size: NA
V gene: TRBV30
CDR3 length: 13
D gene: TRBD1
CDR3 protein: CAWSWGQGNEQYF
CDR3 DNA: TGTGCCTGGAGTTGGGGACAGGGTAACGAGCAGTACTTC

J gene: TRBJ1-1
clone size: few
V gene: TRBV4-3
CDR3 length: 15
D gene: NA
CDR3 protein: CASSHTRRGPTEAFF
CDR3 DNA: TGCGCCAGCAGCCATACGCGGAGGGGACCCACTGAAGCTTTCTTT

J gene: TRBJ2-1
clone size: once
V gene: TRBV7-7
CDR3 length: 15
D gene: NA
CDR3 protein: CASSLKQSSYNEQFF
CDR3 DNA: TGTGCCAGCAGCTTAAAACAGAGCTCCTACAATGAGCAGTTCTTC

J gene: TRBJ2-7
clone size: NA
V gene: TRBV19
CDR3 length: 16
D gene: TRBD2
CDR3 protein: CASSMTSGRRMYEQYF
CDR3 DNA: TGTGCCAGTAGTATGACTAGCGGGAGAAGAATGTACGAGCAGTACTTC

J gene: TRBJ2-1
clone size: NA
V gene: TRBV27
CDR3 length: 18
D gene: NA
CDR3 protein: CASSYRGLLRQAEGEQFF
CDR3 DNA: TGTGCCAGCAGTTACAGAGGCTTGTTACGACAGGCCGAGGGGGAGCAGTTCTTC

J gene: TRBJ2-1
clone size: once
V gene: TRBV10-2
CDR3 length: 15
D gene: TRBD2
CDR3 protein: CASSLSGSGDNEQFF
CDR3 DNA: TGCGCCAGCAGCCTAAGCGGGAGTGGGGACAATGAGCAGTTCTTC

J gene: TRBJ1-2
clone size: NA
V gene: TRBV25-1
CDR3 length: 14
D gene: NA
CDR3 protein: CASSEDRPWYGYTF
CDR3 DNA: TGTGCCAGCAGTGAAGACAGGCCGTGGTATGGCTACACCTTC

J gene: TRBJ2-7
clone size: NA
V gene: TRBV6-5
CDR3 length: 13
D gene: TRBD2
CDR3 protein: CASSYSGGAEQYF
CDR3 DNA: TGTGCCAGCAGTTACAGCGGGGGGGCCGAGCAGTACTTC

J gene: TRBJ1-5
clone size: NA
V gene: TRBV6-1
CDR3 length: 17
D gene: TRBD1
CDR3 protein: CASSEPPGTGGNQPQHF
CDR3 DNA: TGTGCCAGCAGTGAACCTCCAGGGACAGGGGGCAATCAGCCCCAGCATTTT

J gene: TRBJ1-1
clone size: NA
V gene: TRBV9
CDR3 length: 15
D gene: NA
CDR3 protein: CASSTQDGMNTEAFF
CDR3 DNA: TGTGCCAGCAGCACACAGGACGGTATGAACACTGAAGCTTTCTTT

J gene: TRBJ1-1
clone size: NA
V gene: TRBV27
CDR3 length: 15
D gene: NA
CDR3 protein: CASSLGTGWNTEAFF
CDR3 DNA: TGTGCCAGCAGTTTAGGTACAGGGTGGAACACTGAAGCTTTCTTT

J gene: TRBJ2-2
clone size: NA
V gene: TRBV19
CDR3 length: 11
D gene: NA
CDR3 protein: CASKGPGELFF
CDR3 DNA: TGTGCCAGTAAGGGGCCCGGGGAGCTGTTTTTT

J gene: TRBJ2-3
clone size: NA
V gene: TRBV5-6
CDR3 length: 16
D gene: TRBD2
CDR3 protein: CASSPYLAGGTDTQYF
CDR3 DNA: TGTGCCAGCAGCCCGTATCTAGCGGGAGGGACAGATACGCAGTATTTT

J gene: TRBJ1-4
clone size: NA
V gene: TRBV7-9
CDR3 length: 15
D gene: NA
CDR3 protein: CASSLNRQLNEKLFF
CDR3 DNA: TGTGCCAGCAGCTTAAACCGACAGTTAAATGAAAAACTGTTTTTT

J gene: TRBJ2-7
clone size: NA
V gene: TRBV13
CDR3 length: 12
D gene: NA
CDR3 protein: CASSLGSYEQYF
CDR3 DNA: TGTGCCAGCAGCTTAGGGTCATACGAGCAGTACTTC

J gene: TRBJ1-1
clone size: NA
V gene: TRBV7-2
CDR3 length: 16
D gene: NA
CDR3 protein: CASSSQGPGMNTEAFF
CDR3 DNA: TGTGCCAGCAGCTCACAGGGTCCCGGGATGAACACTGAAGCTTTCTTT

J gene: TRBJ2-7
clone size: NA
V gene: TRBV19
CDR3 length: 11
D gene: NA
CDR3 protein: CASRKGLEQYF
CDR3 DNA: TGTGCCAGCCGGAAGGGGCTCGAGCAGTACTTC

J gene: TRBJ1-1
clone size: NA
V gene: TRBV7-2
CDR3 length: 14
D gene: TRBD1
CDR3 protein: CASSSQGRDTEAFF
CDR3 DNA: TGTGCCAGCAGCTCACAGGGGCGAGACACTGAAGCTTTCTTT